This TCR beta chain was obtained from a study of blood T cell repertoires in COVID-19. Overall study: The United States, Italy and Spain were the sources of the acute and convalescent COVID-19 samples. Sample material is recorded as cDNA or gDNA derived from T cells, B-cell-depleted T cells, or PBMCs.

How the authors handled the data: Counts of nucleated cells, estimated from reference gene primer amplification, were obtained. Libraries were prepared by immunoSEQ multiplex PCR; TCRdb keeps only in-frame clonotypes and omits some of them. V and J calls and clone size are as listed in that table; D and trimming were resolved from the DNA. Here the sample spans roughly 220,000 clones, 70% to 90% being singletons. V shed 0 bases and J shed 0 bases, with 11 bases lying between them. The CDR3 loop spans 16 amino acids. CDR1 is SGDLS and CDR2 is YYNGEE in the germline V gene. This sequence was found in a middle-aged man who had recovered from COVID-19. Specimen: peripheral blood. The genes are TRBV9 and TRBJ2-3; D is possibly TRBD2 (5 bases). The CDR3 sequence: CASSVVQRFSTDTQYF. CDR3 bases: TGTGCCAGCAGCGTAGTTCAGCGGTTTAGCACAGATACGCAGTATTTT. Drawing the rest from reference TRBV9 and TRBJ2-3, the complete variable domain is DSGVTQTPKHLITATGQRVTLRCSPRSGDLSVYWYQQSLDQGLQFLIQYYNGEERAKGNILERFSAQQFPDLHSELNLSSLELGDSALYFCASSVVQRFSTDTQYFGPGTRLTVL.